These 31 T cell receptor beta chains originate from one sample sequenced in a study of patients and donors after allogeneic stem cell transplantation. TCRdb re-analysed the RT-PCR reads in MiXCR, keeping a single row per CDR3 protein. The repertoire holds approximately 200,000 distinct CDR3 sequences, with 35% to 45% as singletons. Specimen: blood, either unsorted or a sorted T cell fraction (not recorded which). Receptors originate from a human donor who was either an allogeneic HSCT recipient or a stem cell or donor lymphocyte infusion donor (not recorded which). It is not recorded whose cells these are; they may come from a transplant donor.

This clonotype appeared a few times. V usage is TRBV18 and J usage is TRBJ1-1; 7 bases match TRBD1. CDR3 length: 15 amino acids. Germline-derived CDR1 and CDR2 are KGHSH and LQKENI. V trimming: 8 bases; J trimming: 4 bases; junction bases outside the gene matches: 13. The CDR3 sequence is CASARRGVGGTEAFF. The CDR3 bases are TGTGCCAGCGCCCGCAGGGGGGTTGGAGGCACTGAAGCTTTCTTT.

This chain connects TRBV28 to TRBJ1-6, with a possible D match to TRBD1 (6 bases). The germline gives CDR1 MDHEN, CDR2 SYDVKM. The CDR3 runs 15 residues. Trimming shortened V by 8 bases and J by 7 bases, and 18 bases separated the two germline ends. The CDR3: CASGSLQGTNSPLHF. The DNA of the CDR3 is TGTGCCAGCGGTTCATTACAGGGTACGAATTCACCCCTCCACTTT.

The chain couples TRBV6-5 to TRBJ2-3; 10 bases agree with TRBD2. J gave up 0 bases and V 0 bases, and 0 bases lay outside the gene matches. Germline-derived CDR1 and CDR2 are MNHEY and SVGAGI. This CDR3 has 16 residues. CDR3 in DNA: TGTGCCAGCAGTTACTCTAGCGGGGGGAGCACAGATACGCAGTATTTT. Translating it yields CASSYSSGGSTDTQYF.

V and J are TRBV7-8 and TRBJ2-5; 9 positions match TRBD2. CDR1 and CDR2 from the germline V gene are SGHVS and FQNEAQ. This CDR3 comprises 18 residues. V gave up 5 bases and J gave up 5 bases; unmatched junction bases: 18. The CDR3 reads CASSPGLAHPSTGETQYF. The CDR3 DNA reads TGTGCCAGCAGCCCTGGACTAGCGCACCCCTCCACGGGGGAGACCCAGTACTTC. Filled out from reference TRBV7-8 and TRBJ2-5, the complete variable domain reads GAGVSQSPRYKVAKRGQDVALRCDPISGHVSLFWYQQALGQGPEFLTYFQNEAQLDKSGLPSDRFFAERPEGSVSTLKIQRTQQEDSAVYLCASSPGLAHPSTGETQYFGPGTRLLVL.

V and J are TRBV20-1 and TRBJ2-3; D not certain. V gave up 6 bases and J gave up 2 bases, with 15 bases separating them. The CDR3 contains 14 residues. Germline CDR1 and CDR2: DFQATT and SNEGSKA (reference sequence). The CDR3 region is CSAKTLPITDTQYF. The DNA of the CDR3 is TGCAGTGCGAAGACCTTGCCAATCACAGATACGCAGTATTTT.

The rearrangement links TRBV20-1 to TRBJ2-2; D ambiguous. Trimming left V 1 base short and J 3 bases short, with 9 bases between. This CDR3 is built from 14 residues. Germline V gene lookup returns CDR1 DFQATT and CDR2 SNEGSKA (reference sequence). The CDR3 bases are TGCAGTGCTAGAGGGGCCCTTGACACCGGGGAGCTGTTTTTT. It codes for CSARGALDTGELFF.

This rearrangement joins TRBV18 to TRBJ1-1; D is unclear. The CDR3 consists of 15 residues. With 5 bases removed from V and 0 bases from J, the gap between germline ends came to 13 bases. Germline V CDR1 and CDR2: KGHSH, LQKENI. This CDR3 is CASSALGGMNTEAFF. In DNA form, the CDR3 reads TGTGCCAGCTCAGCCTTGGGAGGTATGAACACTGAAGCTTTCTTT.

The chain is built from TRBV12-5 and TRBJ2-3; D is unclear. The V end lost 6 bases, the J end lost 0 bases, and 7 bases lay between the germline ends. CDR3 length: 13 amino acids. Germline lookup yields CDR1 LGHNT and CDR2 FRNRAP. The CDR3 loop reads CASGLRSTDTQYF. The DNA for the CDR3 is TGTGCTAGTGGCCTAAGGAGCACAGATACGCAGTATTTT.

The chain has TRBV9 and TRBJ2-1; D is perhaps TRBD1 (5 bases). The CDR3 is made up of 14 amino acids. In germline, CDR1 is SGDLS, CDR2 YYNGEE. The V end lost 4 bases, the J end lost 9 bases, and 17 bases lay between the germline ends. The CDR3 DNA is TGTGCCAGCAGCCCCCGTATTGCGCAGGGTGAGCAGTTCTTC. This gives the protein CASSPRIAQGEQFF.

This clonotype was found a few times. This sequence joins TRBV5-6 and TRBJ2-5; D unclear. CDR1 is SGHDT, CDR2 YYEEEE, per germline. This CDR3 has 14 residues. Trimming took off 2 bases at V and 5 bases at J, with 13 bases between the two ends. In DNA, the CDR3 is TGTGCCAGCAGCTTACAATTAGGGTTGGAGACCCAGTACTTC. Its protein is CASSLQLGLETQYF.

V and J are TRBV4-1 and TRBJ1-5; tentatively, D is TRBD1 (5 bases). This CDR3 has 15 residues. V was cut by 8 bases and J by 1 base, with 15 bases left in between. CDR1 and CDR2 (germline): MGHRA, YSYEKL. The CDR3: CASRRDGWSNQPQHF. For the CDR3, the DNA is TGCGCCAGCCGCAGGGACGGGTGGAGCAATCAGCCCCAGCATTTT.

This chain joins TRBV20-1 and TRBJ1-2; perhaps TRBD1 as D (5 bases). The CDR3 extends over 14 amino acids. With 2 bases removed from V and 3 bases from J, the gap between germline ends came to 13 bases. Germline V CDR1 and CDR2: DFQATT, SNEGSKA (reference sequence). The CDR3 spells CSARPSGWDYGYTF. DNA of the CDR3: TGCAGTGCTAGACCTTCAGGGTGGGACTATGGCTACACCTTC.

This clonotype has only a few counts. V is TRBV3-1 and J is TRBJ1-1, with 7 positions matching TRBD1. V trimming: 1 base; J trimming: 3 bases; junction bases outside the gene matches: 8. The CDR3 extends over 16 amino acids. Germline CDR1 and CDR2: LGHDT and YNNKEL (reference sequence). CDR3 in amino acids: CASSQVAEGADTEAFF. DNA of the CDR3: TGTGCCAGCAGCCAAGTCGCGGAGGGGGCGGACACTGAAGCTTTCTTT. Full variable domain (missing parts from reference TRBV3-1 and TRBJ1-1): DTAVSQTPKYLVTQMGNDKSIKCEQNLGHDTMYWYKQDSKKFLKIMFSYNNKELIINETVPNRFSPKSPDKAHLNLHINSLELGDSAVYFCASSQVAEGADTEAFFGQGTRLTVV.

The rearrangement uses TRBV5-1 and TRBJ2-6; D remains ambiguous. CDR3 size: 14 residues. V lost 3 bases and J lost 0, with 4 bases in between. The germline V gene encodes CDR1 SGHRS and CDR2 YFSETQ. The chain's CDR3 is CASSSNSGANVLTF. Written as DNA, the CDR3 is TGCGCCAGCAGCTCCAACTCTGGGGCCAACGTCCTGACTTTC.

This clonotype was seen only a few times. The V and J genes are TRBV7-7 and TRBJ2-7, with 11 bases that match TRBD1. The CDR3 has 14 residues. V lost 4 bases, J lost 6 bases, and 5 bases stayed unmatched. Per the germline V gene, CDR1 is SSHAT and CDR2 is FNYEAQ (reference sequence). Here the CDR3 reads CASSSGTGGSEQYF. The CDR3 DNA reads as TGTGCCAGCAGCTCTGGGACAGGGGGATCCGAGCAGTACTTC.

The V call is TRBV7-2, the J call TRBJ2-5; D could derive from TRBD1 or TRBD2 (6 bases each). The CDR3 is made up of 13 amino acids. In germline, CDR1 is SGHTA, CDR2 FQGNSA. Trimming pared 3 bases from V and 9 bases from J, leaving 14 bases between. The CDR3 loop reads CASSLDRRGAQYF. The CDR3 region has the DNA TGTGCCAGCAGCTTGGACCGAAGGGGGGCCCAGTACTTC.

This clonotype was counted a few times. The CDR3 here is CASSSWTQYQETQYF. For the CDR3, the DNA is TGTGCCAGCAGTTCTTGGACACAGTACCAAGAGACCCAGTACTTC. This chain joins TRBV12-3 or TRBV12-4 and TRBJ2-5; TRBD1 might be the D (5 bases). Trimming left V 4 bases short and J 0 bases short, with 12 bases between. The CDR3 covers 15 residues.

The rearrangement uses TRBV5-1 and TRBJ1-1; D remains unclear. Germline V gene data show CDR1 as SGHRS and CDR2 as YFSETQ. Trimming removed 4 bases from V and 0 bases from J, with 4 bases in between. This CDR3 has 12 amino acids. The CDR3 DNA reads as TGCGCCAGCAGCGGAGTGAACACTGAAGCTTTCTTT. It specifies CASSGVNTEAFF.

CDR3 sequence reads: CASSTIQDVAGGYTF. The CDR3 bases are TGTGCCAGCAGCACCATACAGGACGTTGCAGGAGGCTACACCTTC. This sequence joins TRBV6-5 and TRBJ1-2; weak D call: TRBD1 (5 bases). Trimming pared 6 bases from V and 8 bases from J, leaving 22 bases between. The CDR3 contains 15 residues. Germline lookup yields CDR1 MNHEY and CDR2 SVGAGI.

This clonotype was counted between two and nine times. This chain connects TRBV7-2 to TRBJ1-1; 7 nucleotides agree with TRBD1. The CDR3 has 15 residues. Germline CDR1 SGHTA, CDR2 FQGNSA. J was trimmed by 1 base and V by 7 bases; bases with no gene match: 9. The DNA of the CDR3 is TGTGCCAGCACCTTCCAGACAGGGCGGAACACTGAAGCTTTCTTT. The encoded protein is CASTFQTGRNTEAFF.

This clonotype has only a few counts. J is TRBJ1-6 and V is TRBV18; possibly TRBD1 for D (6 bases). The V end lost 3 bases, the J end lost 8 bases, and 17 bases lay between the germline ends. Germline lookup yields CDR1 KGHSH and CDR2 LQKENI. The CDR3 covers 16 residues. The CDR3 DNA reads as TGTGCCAGCTCACCTGGTCCCACAGGGATGGATTCACCCCTCCACTTT. It is translated as CASSPGPTGMDSPLHF.

This clonotype was seen a handful of times. The rearrangement uses TRBV12-3 or TRBV12-4 and TRBJ1-3; D gene uncertain. The V end lost 3 bases, the J end lost 0 bases, and 3 bases lay between the germline ends. CDR3 length equals 13 residues. This chain's CDR3 is CASSFLSGNTIYF. The CDR3 DNA follows: TGTGCCAGCAGTTTTCTCTCTGGAAACACCATATATTTT.

The chain couples TRBV5-1 to TRBJ1-4, with 7 bases matching TRBD1. Losses at the gene ends were 4 bases for V and 5 bases for J; bases not matched to a gene: 8. The germline V gene encodes CDR1 SGHRS and CDR2 YFSETQ. This CDR3 comprises 15 residues. The CDR3 protein is CASSPLEGANEKLFF. As DNA, the CDR3 is TGCGCCAGCAGCCCCCTTGAGGGGGCCAATGAAAAACTGTTTTTT.

The J gene is TRBJ1-2, the V gene TRBV7-2; 8 bases are a match to TRBD1. V lost 9 bases and J lost 2; bases outside the gene matches: 11. Looked up from germline, CDR1 is SGHTA and CDR2 is FQGNSA. The length of the CDR3 is 15 residues. The CDR3 region has the DNA TGTGCCAGTGGACTTCAGGGGGCCGAGAACTATGGCTACACCTTC. Protein product: CASGLQGAENYGYTF.

The chain has TRBV4-1 and TRBJ2-7; D ambiguous. The CDR3 contains 14 residues. V lost 5 bases and J lost 0, with 11 bases in between. Per germline, CDR1 MGHRA and CDR2 YSYEKL. The CDR3 sequence is CASSATWSSYEQYF. The DNA for the CDR3 is TGCGCCAGCAGCGCGACATGGAGCTCCTACGAGCAGTACTTC.

This chain connects TRBV18 to TRBJ2-2; 8 bases map to TRBD2. Trimming at V came to 3 bases and at J to 4 bases, leaving 4 bases not matched to a gene. The CDR3 is 15 residues long. Germline CDR1 reads KGHSH; CDR2 reads LQKENI. CDR3 protein: CASSPRLARTGELFF. In DNA, the CDR3 is TGTGCCAGCTCACCGCGACTAGCGCGCACCGGGGAGCTGTTTTTT.

The V gene is TRBV12-3 or TRBV12-4, the J gene TRBJ2-7; 7 bases line up with TRBD1. The CDR3 is made up of 13 amino acids. After removal of 5 bases from V and 3 bases from J, the junction contained 4 bases not matched to a gene. The DNA for the CDR3 is TGTGCCAGCAGTCTGGACAGGAACTACGAGCAGTACTTC. Translation gives CASSLDRNYEQYF.

The chain employs TRBV27 and TRBJ1-2, with a weak D call TRBD1 (5 bases). With 7 bases removed from V and 5 bases from J, the gap between germline ends came to 17 bases. The CDR3 is made up of 14 amino acids. The germline V gene encodes CDR1 MNHEY and CDR2 SMNVEV (reference sequence). The CDR3 DNA reads as TGTGCCAGCACCCAAACCGGGACGGCGTATGGCTACACCTTC. This encodes CASTQTGTAYGYTF.

The chain links TRBV9 to TRBJ2-3; TRBD1 aligns across 8 bases. This CDR3 has 15 amino acids. CDR1 is SGDLS and CDR2 is YYNGEE in the germline V gene. With V trimmed by 3 bases and J by 3 bases, 6 bases remained unmatched. In DNA, the CDR3 is TGTGCCAGCAGCGCCTGGACAGGGACGACAGATACGCAGTATTTT. Protein: CASSAWTGTTDTQYF.

V gene TRBV28 combines with J gene TRBJ1-1, with D perhaps TRBD1 (5 bases). CDR1 and CDR2 from the germline V gene are MDHEN and SYDVKM. The CDR3 has 14 residues. V lost 3 bases and J 4 bases, leaving 12 bases between the germline ends. CDR3 sequence reads: CASSLGVWVTEAFF. For the CDR3, the DNA is TGTGCCAGCAGTTTGGGGGTGTGGGTCACTGAAGCTTTCTTT. The full variable domain, its missing parts supplied by reference TRBV28 and TRBJ1-1, is DVKVTQSSRYLVKRTGEKVFLECVQDMDHENMFWYRQDPGLGLRLIYFSYDVKMKEKGDIPEGYSVSREKKERFSLILESASTNQTSMYLCASSLGVWVTEAFFGQGTRLTVV.

CDR3 in amino acids: CASSSWDGSRAFF. The DNA for the CDR3 is TGTGCCAGCAGCTCATGGGACGGCTCACGGGCTTTCTTT. This sequence joins TRBV7-2 and TRBJ1-1; perhaps TRBD1 as D (5 bases). The ends were cut back, 4 bases at V and 11 bases at J, with 17 bases in the middle. The CDR3 is made up of 13 amino acids. Per the germline V gene, CDR1 is SGHTA and CDR2 is FQGNSA. Based on the CDR3 plus reference TRBV7-2 and TRBJ1-1, the full variable domain is GAGVSQSPSNKVTEKGKDVELRCDPISGHTALYWYRQSLGQGLEFLIYFQGNSAPDKSGLPSDRFSAERTGGSVSTLTIQRTQQEDSAVYLCASSSWDGSRAFFGQGTRLTVV.